This note documents a single T cell receptor beta chain sequence. Chronic pancreatitis tissue was collected during total pancreatectomy with islet autotransplantation. This entry comes from a study of immune characteristics of hereditary and idiopathic chronic pancreatitis. Assay used: immunoSEQ multiplex PCR; TCRdb lists only in-frame clones, some missing. The sample records 1,700 or so clones, more than 65% being singletons. V dropped 0 bases and J dropped 8; count of bases not matched to a gene: 13. Germline V gene data show CDR1 as SEHNR and CDR2 as FQNEAQ (reference sequence). CDR3 length equals 17 residues.

The sequencing input was pancreas tissue with hereditary chronic pancreatitis. The J gene is TRBJ1-2, the V gene TRBV7-9; 9 bases are a match to TRBD1. The source is a human donor with chronic pancreatitis. CDR3 sequence (DNA): TGTGCCAGCAGCTTAGCAGGACAGGGGCCCTTTGGTGAGGGCTACACCTTC. Protein sequence: CASSLAGQGPFGEGYTF.